The 32 T cell receptor beta chains given below trace back to one sample, sequenced in a study of control samples from healthy donors and cancer patients. Using immunoSEQ multiplex PCR, the repertoire was profiled, and TCRdb retains in-frame clones only, with some absent. The sample shows about 130,000 clones, around nine tenths of them seen only once. The sequenced material came from blood. These receptors were obtained from a man aged 18 to 29 in good health.

V and J are TRBV2 and TRBJ2-3; possible D gene TRBD2, 5 bases. CDR3 length: 12 amino acids. The ends were cut back, 6 bases at V and 2 bases at J, with 6 bases in the middle. Germline CDR1 SNHLY, CDR2 FYNNEI. This chain's CDR3 is CASRGDTDTQYF. As DNA, the CDR3 is TGTGCCAGCAGGGGAGACACAGATACGCAGTATTTT. The variable domain in full, with the rest retrieved from reference TRBV2 and TRBJ2-3, is EPEVTQTPSHQVTQMGQEVILRCVPISNHLYFYWYRQILGQKVEFLVSFYNNEISEKSEIFDDQFSVERPDGSNFTLKIRSTKLEDSAMYFCASRGDTDTQYFGPGTRLTVL.

This chain links TRBV14 with TRBJ2-1, with TRBD1 matching over 8 bases. The V and J ends lost 1 base and 10 bases, in that order; junction bases with no gene match: 9. This CDR3 contains 15 residues. Germline assignment: CDR1 SGHDN and CDR2 FVKESK. The CDR3 sequence is CASSQGDRRPREQFF. CDR3 DNA: TGTGCCAGCAGCCAAGGGGACAGGCGACCTAGGGAGCAGTTCTTC.

The rearrangement uses TRBV6-2 or TRBV6-3 and TRBJ2-7; D gene unclear. The germline CDR1 and CDR2 sequences are MNHEY and SVGEGT. CDR3 size: 13 residues. V dropped 5 bases and J dropped 0 bases, with 8 bases sitting between them. The CDR3, as DNA: TGTGCCAGCAGTCCCGTTATCTCCTACGAGCAGTACGTC. The encoded protein is CASSPVISYEQYV.

The chain links TRBV18 to TRBJ2-1; 13 bases agree with TRBD2. The ends lost 5 bases at V and 10 bases at J; junction bases unmatched: 11. The CDR3 has 16 residues. Germline V gene sequence: CDR1 KGHSH, CDR2 LQKENI. The chain's CDR3 is CASSTRGLAGEYEQFF. The CDR3 DNA reads TGTGCCAGCTCAACCCGCGGACTAGCGGGAGAGTACGAGCAGTTCTTC.

CDR3 amino acids: CASSYSSGTSTDTQYF. CDR3 bases: TGTGCCAGCAGTTACTCTTCCGGGACTAGCACAGATACGCAGTATTTT. This sequence joins TRBV6-6 and TRBJ2-3; TRBD2 is a possible D gene (6 bases). The germline V gene has CDR1 MNHNY and CDR2 SVGAGI (reference sequence). V lost 0 bases, J lost 0 bases, and 10 bases lay in between. The CDR3 spans 16 residues.

The J gene is TRBJ2-1, the V gene TRBV5-6; D is perhaps TRBD2 (5 bases). Trimming took off 7 bases at V and 0 bases at J, with 11 bases between the two ends. Germline loops: CDR1 SGHDT, CDR2 YYEEEE. The CDR3 totals 14 residues. CDR3 bases: TGTGCCAGCGATGAGAGGGACTCCTACAATGAGCAGTTCTTC. It encodes CASDERDSYNEQFF.

This clone was detected once. J is TRBJ1-5 and V is TRBV24-1; tentatively, D is TRBD1 (5 bases). The CDR3 is made up of 17 amino acids. Germline loops: CDR1 KGHDR, CDR2 SFDVKD. V was shortened by 4 bases and J by 0 bases, with 15 bases between the two germline ends. This chain's CDR3 is CATSEFLRTNSNQPQHF. CDR3 nucleotide sequence: TGTGCCACCAGTGAATTTTTACGGACAAATAGCAATCAGCCCCAGCATTTT.

The rearrangement uses TRBV18 and TRBJ1-2; no reliable D call. The CDR3 consists of 15 residues. The germline gives CDR1 KGHSH, CDR2 LQKENI. The ends were cut back, 1 base at V and 4 bases at J, with 13 bases in the middle. The CDR3 DNA reads as TGTGCCAGCTCACCACAGGAGCCTCGTAGCTATGGCTACACCTTC. It specifies CASSPQEPRSYGYTF.

This rearrangement joins TRBV21-1 to TRBJ1-5. TRBV21-1 counts as a pseudogene. This CDR3 region has 12 residues. CDR3 protein: CASSKFKVIQPF. CDR3 coding DNA: TGTGCCAGCAGCAAATTTAAGGTTATTCAACCATTT.

V gene TRBV6-6 combines with J gene TRBJ2-3, with 10 positions matching TRBD1. The CDR3 extends over 15 amino acids. V lost 5 bases to trimming and J lost 3 bases; unmatched junction nucleotides: 5. Germline loops: CDR1 MNHNY, CDR2 SVGAGI (reference sequence). The CDR3 sequence is CASSPPGQGTDTQYF. The CDR3 coding sequence is TGTGCCAGCAGTCCTCCGGGACAGGGGACAGATACGCAGTATTTT.

The CDR3 sequence: CASSPQGGDQPQHF. The CDR3 DNA reads TGTGCCAGCAGCCCCCAGGGGGGAGATCAGCCCCAGCATTTT. The V and J genes are TRBV11-2 and TRBJ1-5; 7 nucleotides line up with TRBD1. The CDR3 is 14 amino acids. Germline trimming cut 5 bases from V and 5 bases from J; bases unmatched to any gene: 6. Germline V gene data show CDR1 as SGHAT and CDR2 as FQNNGV. Supplemented by reference TRBV11-2 and TRBJ1-5, the full variable domain reads EAGVAQSPRYKIIEKRQSVAFWCNPISGHATLYWYQQILGQGPKLLIQFQNNGVVDDSQLPKDRFSAERLKGVDSTLKIQPAKLEDSAVYLCASSPQGGDQPQHFGDGTRLSIL.

This rearrangement joins TRBV6-1 to TRBJ1-5; no clear D gene. This CDR3 is built from 16 residues. V lost 2 bases, J lost 3 bases, and 14 bases lay in between. Germline V gives CDR1 MNHNS, CDR2 SASEGT. CDR3 coding DNA: TGTGCCAGCAGTGAAAGAGCCCCTGGGGTCAATCAGCCCCAGCATTTT. Its protein product is CASSERAPGVNQPQHF.

The gene calls are TRBV28 and TRBJ2-7; 9 bases are a match to TRBD1. Germline CDR1 MDHEN, CDR2 SYDVKM. The CDR3 loop spans 14 amino acids. The CDR3 sequence is CATSTGTGIYEQYV. CDR3 DNA sequence: TGTGCCACCAGTACCGGGACAGGGATCTACGAGCAGTACGTC.

This CDR3 is CASRRTGGTEAFF. The DNA for the CDR3 is TGTGCCAGCAGGAGAACAGGGGGCACTGAAGCTTTCTTT. V and J are TRBV5-4 and TRBJ1-1; TRBD1 agrees at 8 bases. V lost 5 bases to trimming and J lost 4 bases; unmatched junction nucleotides: 4. This CDR3 contains 13 residues. Looked up from germline, CDR1 is SGHNT and CDR2 is YYREEE (reference sequence). Combining the CDR3 with reference TRBV5-4 and TRBJ1-1 gives the whole variable domain ETGVTQSPTHLIKTRGQQVTLRCSSQSGHNTVSWYQQALGQGPQFIFQYYREEENGRGNFPPRFSGLQFPNYSSELNVNALELDDSALYLCASRRTGGTEAFFGQGTRLTVV.

The V call is TRBV11-2, the J call TRBJ1-2; D is unclear. The CDR3 runs to 12 residues. The V gene's germline CDR1 is SGHAT and CDR2 FQNNGV. Trimming removed 5 bases from V and 11 bases from J, with 15 bases in between. The CDR3 loop is CASSPVAGLYTF. CDR3 nucleotides: TGTGCCAGCAGCCCCGTGGCAGGCCTATACACCTTC.

The chain combines TRBV9 with TRBJ2-2; D gene ambiguous. Germline CDR1 and CDR2: SGDLS and YYNGEE. V shed 0 bases and J shed 0 bases, with 12 bases lying between them. The CDR3 is 17 amino acids. In nucleotides, the CDR3 is TGTGCCAGCAGCGTAGCTAACGGGCCCGCGAACACCGGGGAGCTGTTTTTT. Its protein is CASSVANGPANTGELFF. Variable domain in full (rest from reference TRBV9 and TRBJ2-2): DSGVTQTPKHLITATGQRVTLRCSPRSGDLSVYWYQQSLDQGLQFLIQYYNGEERAKGNILERFSAQQFPDLHSELNLSSLELGDSALYFCASSVANGPANTGELFFGEGSRLTVL.

V usage is TRBV5-4 and J usage is TRBJ2-1; 11 nucleotides agree with TRBD2. Unmatched junction bases numbered 5, after V lost 0 bases and J lost 3 bases. This CDR3 comprises 17 residues. Germline CDR1 SGHNT, CDR2 YYREEE (reference sequence). The DNA for the CDR3 is TGTGCCAGCAGCTTGGGGCTAGCGGGGGGCTTCTACAATGAGCAGTTCTTC. This translates into CASSLGLAGGFYNEQFF.

The genes are TRBV11-3 and TRBJ2-1; no clear D. CDR3 length: 14 residues. In germline, CDR1 is SGHNT, CDR2 YENEEA. V lost 5 bases and J lost 7, with 15 bases in between. CDR3 bases: TGTGCCAGCAGCCCCAGCAGGCTAGGGAATGAGCAGTTCTTC. It encodes CASSPSRLGNEQFF.

The gene calls are TRBV27 and TRBJ1-5; D is undetermined. The V and J ends lost 3 bases and 4 bases respectively, with 7 bases between them. There are 13 residues in the CDR3. The germline gives CDR1 MNHEY, CDR2 SMNVEV (reference sequence). The CDR3 loop reads CASSFGTNQPQHF. DNA for the CDR3: TGTGCCAGCAGTTTTGGTACGAATCAGCCCCAGCATTTT.

The chain couples TRBV4-1 to TRBJ2-7, with 7 bases lining up with TRBD1. This CDR3 region has 13 residues. The V gene end was trimmed by 4 bases and the J gene end by 6 bases; junction bases not matched to a gene: 6. The germline V gene encodes CDR1 MGHRA and CDR2 YSYEKL. CDR3 in amino acids: CASSLEQGSEQYF. Written as DNA, the CDR3 is TGCGCCAGCAGCCTGGAACAGGGGTCCGAGCAGTACTTC.

This clone was seen a few times. V gene TRBV7-9 combines with J gene TRBJ1-3; tentatively, D is TRBD1 (6 bases). V was shortened by 0 bases and J by 8 bases, with 8 bases between the two germline ends. The CDR3 length is 13 residues. Per germline, CDR1 SEHNR and CDR2 FQNEAQ (reference sequence). CDR3 loop: CASSLARGDTIYF. CDR3 nucleotide sequence: TGTGCCAGCAGCTTAGCCAGGGGAGACACCATATATTTT.

V and J are TRBV30 and TRBJ2-1; D might be TRBD1 (6 bases). Deletions cut 5 bases from V and 4 bases from J, with 12 bases between. CDR3 length: 13 residues. The germline V gene encodes CDR1 GTSNPN and CDR2 SVGIG (reference sequence). The CDR3 nucleotides are TGTGCCTGGCTAGGGGGAGCGTACAATGAGCAGTTCTTC. This codes for CAWLGGAYNEQFF. Combining the CDR3 with reference TRBV30 and TRBJ2-1 gives the whole variable domain SQTIHQWPATLVQPVGSPLSLECTVEGTSNPNLYWYRQAAGRGLQLLFYSVGIGQISSEVPQNLSASRPQDRQFILSSKKLLLSDSGFYLCAWLGGAYNEQFFGPGTRLTVL.

This clone was seen more than once but under ten times. The V call is TRBV9, the J call TRBJ1-6; tentative D call: TRBD1 (5 bases). Germline V gives CDR1 SGDLS, CDR2 YYNGEE. Trimming shortened V by 3 bases and J by 6 bases, and 10 bases separated the two germline ends. The CDR3 is 14 amino acids. CDR3 sequence (DNA): TGTGCCAGCAGCGCTCAGGGTGGTAATTCACCCCTCCACTTT. Amino acids: CASSAQGGNSPLHF. Using reference TRBV9 and TRBJ1-6 for the parts outside the CDR3, the full variable domain is DSGVTQTPKHLITATGQRVTLRCSPRSGDLSVYWYQQSLDQGLQFLIQYYNGEERAKGNILERFSAQQFPDLHSELNLSSLELGDSALYFCASSAQGGNSPLHFGNGTRLTVT.

V and J are TRBV28 and TRBJ2-3; D unresolved. V lost 2 bases and J 4 bases, leaving 10 bases between the germline ends. This CDR3 has 14 amino acids. CDR1 is MDHEN, CDR2 SYDVKM, per germline. The CDR3 DNA is TGTGCCAGCAGTTTACAGGTACAATCAGATACGCAGTATTTT. Translation gives CASSLQVQSDTQYF. The variable domain in full, completed from reference TRBV28 and TRBJ2-3, reads DVKVTQSSRYLVKRTGEKVFLECVQDMDHENMFWYRQDPGLGLRLIYFSYDVKMKEKGDIPEGYSVSREKKERFSLILESASTNQTSMYLCASSLQVQSDTQYFGPGTRLTVL.

The rearrangement uses TRBV6-5 and TRBJ2-5; TRBD2 aligns across 11 bases. The CDR3 contains 15 residues. CDR1 and CDR2 (germline): MNHEY, SVGAGI. The ends lost 6 bases at V and 3 bases at J; junction bases unmatched: 6. In DNA, the CDR3 is TGTGCCAGCAGCGGCTCTAGCGGGGGGAAAGAGACCCAGTACTTC. Its translation: CASSGSSGGKETQYF.

V is TRBV7-8 and J is TRBJ2-7; D might be TRBD1 (5 bases). V gave up 2 bases and J gave up 4 bases, with 18 bases separating them. Germline V gene data show CDR1 as SGHVS and CDR2 as FQNEAQ. CDR3 length equals 16 residues. CDR3 loop: CASSLYGAAYPYEQYF. The CDR3 DNA sequence: TGTGCCAGCAGCTTATATGGGGCCGCTTATCCTTACGAGCAGTACTTC.

DNA for the CDR3: TGTGCCAGCAGTTTCAATGAGCAGTTCTTC. It specifies CASSFNEQFF. The V and J genes are TRBV12-3 or TRBV12-4 and TRBJ2-1; D unclear. Trimming removed 3 bases at V and 6 bases at J, with 0 bases between. The CDR3 is 10 amino acids.

The rearrangement joins TRBV6-2 or TRBV6-3 to TRBJ1-1, with D maybe TRBD1 (6 bases). The CDR3 loop spans 14 amino acids. Germline V gene sequence: CDR1 MNHEY, CDR2 SVGEGT. V dropped 4 bases and J dropped 3 bases, with 12 bases sitting between them. Here the CDR3 DNA reads TGTGCCAGCAGTTCTCCCGACAGGTACACTGAAGCTTTCTTT. Translation gives CASSSPDRYTEAFF.

The rearrangement uses TRBV11-2 and TRBJ2-5; D is uncertain. The CDR3 consists of 13 residues. Germline V CDR1 and CDR2: SGHAT, FQNNGV. Trimming removed 5 bases at V and 1 base at J, with 8 bases between. This chain's CDR3 is CASSVGLQETQYF. The DNA for the CDR3 is TGTGCCAGCAGCGTTGGGCTCCAAGAGACCCAGTACTTC.

The V gene is TRBV29-1, the J gene TRBJ1-2, with unresolved D. CDR3 length equals 12 residues. The germline V gene encodes CDR1 SQVTM and CDR2 ANQGSEA. Trimming left V 1 base short and J 8 bases short, with 11 bases between. CDR3 sequence (DNA): TGCAGCGTTGAAGTCACTAGTCGGGGCTACACCTTC. It encodes CSVEVTSRGYTF.

The chain couples TRBV27 to TRBJ2-3; D perhaps matches TRBD2 (5 bases). V gave up 2 bases and J gave up 6 bases, with 9 bases separating them. Germline V lookup: CDR1 MNHEY, CDR2 SMNVEV (reference sequence). This CDR3 spans 13 amino acids. Here the CDR3 reads CASSLAPGDTQYF. The CDR3 nucleotides are TGTGCCAGCAGTTTAGCCCCGGGGGATACGCAGTATTTT.

V is TRBV27 and J is TRBJ1-5; the match to TRBD1 covers 8 bases. In germline, CDR1 is MNHEY, CDR2 SMNVEV (reference sequence). The CDR3 loop spans 15 amino acids. Trimming cost V 5 bases and J 2 bases; bases outside gene matches: 5. The CDR3: CASSPGGLGNQPQHF. The CDR3 region has the DNA TGTGCCAGCAGTCCAGGGGGCCTTGGCAATCAGCCCCAGCATTTT.